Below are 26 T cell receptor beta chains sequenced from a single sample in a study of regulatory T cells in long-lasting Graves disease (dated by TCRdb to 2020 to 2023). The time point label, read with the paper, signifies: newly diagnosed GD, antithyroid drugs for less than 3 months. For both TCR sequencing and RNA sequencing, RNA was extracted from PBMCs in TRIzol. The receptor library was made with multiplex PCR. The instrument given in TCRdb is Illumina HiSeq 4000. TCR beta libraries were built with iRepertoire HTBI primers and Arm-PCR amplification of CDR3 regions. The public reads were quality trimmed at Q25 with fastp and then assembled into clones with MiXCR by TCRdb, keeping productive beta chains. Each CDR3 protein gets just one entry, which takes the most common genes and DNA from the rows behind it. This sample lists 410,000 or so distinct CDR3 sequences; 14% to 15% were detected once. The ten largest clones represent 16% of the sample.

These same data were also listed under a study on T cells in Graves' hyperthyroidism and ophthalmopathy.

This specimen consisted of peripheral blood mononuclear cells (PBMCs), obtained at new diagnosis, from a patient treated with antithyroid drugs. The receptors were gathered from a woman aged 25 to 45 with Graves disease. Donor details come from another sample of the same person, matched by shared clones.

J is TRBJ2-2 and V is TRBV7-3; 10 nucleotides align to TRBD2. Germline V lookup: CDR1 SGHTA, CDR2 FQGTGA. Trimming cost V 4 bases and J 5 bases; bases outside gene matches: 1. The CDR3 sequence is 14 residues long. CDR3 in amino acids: CASSSTSGTGELFF. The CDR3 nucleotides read TGTGCCAGCAGCTCGACTAGCGGGACCGGGGAGCTGTTTTTT.

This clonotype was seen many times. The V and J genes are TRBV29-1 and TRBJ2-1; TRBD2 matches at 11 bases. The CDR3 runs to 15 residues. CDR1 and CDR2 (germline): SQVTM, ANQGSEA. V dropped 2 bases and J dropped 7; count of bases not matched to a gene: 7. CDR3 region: CSVETGTSGSNEQFF. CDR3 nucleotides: TGCAGCGTTGAAACCGGGACTAGCGGTTCAAATGAGCAGTTCTTC.

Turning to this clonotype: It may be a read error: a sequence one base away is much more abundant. CDR3 amino acids: CASGLDRGVYEQYF. In DNA form, the CDR3 reads TGTGCTAGTGGTTTGGACAGGGGGGTTTACGAGCAGTACTTC. The chain couples TRBV12-5 to TRBJ2-7, with TRBD1 matching 8 bases. CDR1 and CDR2 from the germline V gene are LGHNT and FRNRAP. The V gene end was trimmed by 1 base and the J gene end by 4 bases; junction bases not matched to a gene: 3. The CDR3 length is 14 residues. Variable domain in full (rest from reference TRBV12-5 and TRBJ2-7): DARVTQTPRHKVTEMGQEVTMRCQPILGHNTVFWYRQTMMQGLELLAYFRNRAPLDDSGMPKDRFSAEMPDATLATLKIQPSEPRDSAVYFCASGLDRGVYEQYFGPGTRLTVT.

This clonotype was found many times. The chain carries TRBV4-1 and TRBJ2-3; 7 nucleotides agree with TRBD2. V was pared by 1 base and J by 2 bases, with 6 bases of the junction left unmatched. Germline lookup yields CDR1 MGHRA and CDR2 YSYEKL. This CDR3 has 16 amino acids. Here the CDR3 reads CASSQVGLAATDTQYF. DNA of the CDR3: TGCGCCAGCAGCCAAGTTGGTCTAGCGGCCACAGATACGCAGTATTTT.

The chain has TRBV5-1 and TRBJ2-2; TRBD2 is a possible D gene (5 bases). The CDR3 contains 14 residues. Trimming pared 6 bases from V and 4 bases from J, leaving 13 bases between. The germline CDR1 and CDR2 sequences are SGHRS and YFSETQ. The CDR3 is CASTSRGATGELFF. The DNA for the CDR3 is TGCGCCAGCACCTCCCGGGGAGCCACCGGGGAGCTGTTTTTT.

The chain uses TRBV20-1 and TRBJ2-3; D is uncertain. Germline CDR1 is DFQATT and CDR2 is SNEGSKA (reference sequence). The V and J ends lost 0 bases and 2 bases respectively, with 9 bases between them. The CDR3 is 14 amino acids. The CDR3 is CSARDSAITDTQYF. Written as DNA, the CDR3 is TGCAGTGCTAGAGATTCCGCTATCACAGATACGCAGTATTTT.

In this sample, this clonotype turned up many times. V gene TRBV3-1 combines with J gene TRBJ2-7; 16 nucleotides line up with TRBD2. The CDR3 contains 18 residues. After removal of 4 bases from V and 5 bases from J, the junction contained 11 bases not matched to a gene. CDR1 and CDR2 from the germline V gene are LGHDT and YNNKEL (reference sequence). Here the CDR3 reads CASSPGPGLAGGLHEQYF. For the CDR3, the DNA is TGTGCCAGCAGCCCGGGTCCGGGACTAGCGGGAGGGCTCCACGAGCAGTACTTC.

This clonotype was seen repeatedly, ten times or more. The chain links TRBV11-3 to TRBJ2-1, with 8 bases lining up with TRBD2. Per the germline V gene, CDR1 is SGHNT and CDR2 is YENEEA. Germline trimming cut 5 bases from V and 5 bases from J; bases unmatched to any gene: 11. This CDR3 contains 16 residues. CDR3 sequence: CASSPRSVAGHNEQFF. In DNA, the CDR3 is TGTGCCAGCAGCCCGAGGTCGGTAGCGGGGCACAATGAGCAGTTCTTC.

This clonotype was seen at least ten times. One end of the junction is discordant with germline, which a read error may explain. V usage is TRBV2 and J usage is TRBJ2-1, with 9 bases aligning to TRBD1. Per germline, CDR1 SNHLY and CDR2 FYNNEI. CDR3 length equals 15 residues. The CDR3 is CATSETGGPYNEQFF. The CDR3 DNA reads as TGTGCCACCAGTGAGACAGGGGGTCCCTACAATGAGCAGTTCTTC.

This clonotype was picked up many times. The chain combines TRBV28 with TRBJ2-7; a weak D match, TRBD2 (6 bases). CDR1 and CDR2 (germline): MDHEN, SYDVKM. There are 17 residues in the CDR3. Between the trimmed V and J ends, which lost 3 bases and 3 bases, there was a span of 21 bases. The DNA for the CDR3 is TGTGCCAGCAGTTTTTTTATCGGATCGGCGGGGAGCTACGAGCAGTACTTC. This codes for CASSFFIGSAGSYEQYF. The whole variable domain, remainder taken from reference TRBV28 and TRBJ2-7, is DVKVTQSSRYLVKRTGEKVFLECVQDMDHENMFWYRQDPGLGLRLIYFSYDVKMKEKGDIPEGYSVSREKKERFSLILESASTNQTSMYLCASSFFIGSAGSYEQYFGPGTRLTVT.

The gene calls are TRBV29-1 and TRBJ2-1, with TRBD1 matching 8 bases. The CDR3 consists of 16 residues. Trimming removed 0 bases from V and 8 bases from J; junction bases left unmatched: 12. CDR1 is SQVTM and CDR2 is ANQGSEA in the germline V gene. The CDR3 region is CSVEDPDRASYDEQFF. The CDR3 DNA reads TGCAGCGTTGAAGATCCGGACAGGGCCTCTTACGATGAGCAGTTCTTC.

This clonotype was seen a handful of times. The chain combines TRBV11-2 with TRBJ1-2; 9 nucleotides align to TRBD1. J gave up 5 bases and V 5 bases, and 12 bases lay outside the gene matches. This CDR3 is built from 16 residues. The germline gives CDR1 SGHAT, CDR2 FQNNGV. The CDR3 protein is CASSLLRDRVPYGYTF. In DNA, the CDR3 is TGTGCCAGCAGCCTACTCCGGGACAGGGTTCCTTATGGCTACACCTTC.

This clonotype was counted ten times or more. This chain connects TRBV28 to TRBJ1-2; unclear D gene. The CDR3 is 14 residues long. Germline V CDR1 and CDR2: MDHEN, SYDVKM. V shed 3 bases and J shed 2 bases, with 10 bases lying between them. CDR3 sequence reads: CASSLEIRNYGYTF. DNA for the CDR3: TGTGCCAGCAGTTTGGAGATCAGGAACTATGGCTACACCTTC.

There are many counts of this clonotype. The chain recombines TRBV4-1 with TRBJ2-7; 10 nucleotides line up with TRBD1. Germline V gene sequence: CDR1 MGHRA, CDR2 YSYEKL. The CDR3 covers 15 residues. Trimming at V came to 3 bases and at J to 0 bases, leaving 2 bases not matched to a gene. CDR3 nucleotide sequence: TGCGCCAGCAGCCAGGGGACAGGGGACTCCTACGAGCAGTACTTC. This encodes CASSQGTGDSYEQYF.

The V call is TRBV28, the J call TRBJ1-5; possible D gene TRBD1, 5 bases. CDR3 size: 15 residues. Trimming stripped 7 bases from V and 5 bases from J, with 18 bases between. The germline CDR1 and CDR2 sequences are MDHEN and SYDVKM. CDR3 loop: CASKIPRGSYQPQHF. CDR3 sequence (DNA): TGTGCCAGCAAGATTCCCCGGGGCAGTTATCAGCCCCAGCATTTT.

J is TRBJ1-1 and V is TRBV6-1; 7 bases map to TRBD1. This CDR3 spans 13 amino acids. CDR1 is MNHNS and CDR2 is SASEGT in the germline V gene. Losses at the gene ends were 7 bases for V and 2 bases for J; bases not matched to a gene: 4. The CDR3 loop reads CASTGTANTEAFF. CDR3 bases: TGTGCCAGCACCGGGACAGCCAACACTGAAGCTTTCTTT.

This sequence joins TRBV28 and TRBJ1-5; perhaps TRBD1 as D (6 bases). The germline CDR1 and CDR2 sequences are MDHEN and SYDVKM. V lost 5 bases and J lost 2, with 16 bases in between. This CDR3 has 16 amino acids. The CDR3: CASSPIRGGGNQPQHF. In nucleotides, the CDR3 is TGTGCCAGCAGTCCGATTAGGGGGGGGGGCAATCAGCCCCAGCATTTT.

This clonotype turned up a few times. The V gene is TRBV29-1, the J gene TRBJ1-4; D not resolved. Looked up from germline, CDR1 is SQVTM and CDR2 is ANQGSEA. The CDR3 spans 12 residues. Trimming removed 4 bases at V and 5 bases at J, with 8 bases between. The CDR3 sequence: CSVGGKNEKLFF. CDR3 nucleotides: TGCAGCGTTGGTGGAAAAAATGAAAAACTGTTTTTT. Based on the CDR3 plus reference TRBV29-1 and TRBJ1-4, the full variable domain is SAVISQKPSRDICQRGTSLTIQCQVDSQVTMMFWYRQQPGQSLTLIATANQGSEATYESGFVIDKFPISRPNLTFSTLTVSNMSPEDSSIYLCSVGGKNEKLFFGSGTQLSVL.

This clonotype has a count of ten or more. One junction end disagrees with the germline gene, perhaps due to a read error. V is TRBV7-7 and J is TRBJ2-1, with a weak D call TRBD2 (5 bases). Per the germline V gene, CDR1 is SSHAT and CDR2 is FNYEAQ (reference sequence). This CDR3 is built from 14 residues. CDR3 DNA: TGTGCTAGCAGCTTAGCGCGAAACAGTAATGAGCAGTTCTTC. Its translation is CASSLARNSNEQFF.

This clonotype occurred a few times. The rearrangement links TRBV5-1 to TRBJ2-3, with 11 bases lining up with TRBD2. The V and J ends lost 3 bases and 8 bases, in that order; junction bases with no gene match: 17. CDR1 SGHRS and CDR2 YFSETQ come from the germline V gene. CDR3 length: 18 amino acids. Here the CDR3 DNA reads TGCGCCAGCAGCTCAAACCCCAGACTAGCGGGACCGGGGGGTACGCAGTATTTT. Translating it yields CASSSNPRLAGPGGTQYF.

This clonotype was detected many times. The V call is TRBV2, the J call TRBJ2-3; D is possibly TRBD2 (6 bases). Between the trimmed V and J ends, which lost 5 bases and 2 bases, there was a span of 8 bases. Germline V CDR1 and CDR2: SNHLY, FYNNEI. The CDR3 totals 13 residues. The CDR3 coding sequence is TGTGCCAGCAGTTGGGACTTCACAGATACGCAGTATTTT. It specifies CASSWDFTDTQYF.

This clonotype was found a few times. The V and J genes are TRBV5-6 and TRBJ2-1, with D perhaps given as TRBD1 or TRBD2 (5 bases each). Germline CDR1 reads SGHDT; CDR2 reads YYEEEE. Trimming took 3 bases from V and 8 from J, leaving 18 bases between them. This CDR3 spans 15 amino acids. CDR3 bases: TGTGCCAGCAGCTACTCCGTGCTGGTGGGGGATGAGCAGTTCTTC. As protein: CASSYSVLVGDEQFF.

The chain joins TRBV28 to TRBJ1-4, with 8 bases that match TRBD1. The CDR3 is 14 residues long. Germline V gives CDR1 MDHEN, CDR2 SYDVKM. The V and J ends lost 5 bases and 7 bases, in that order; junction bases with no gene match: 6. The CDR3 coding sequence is TGTGCCAGCAGTCTAACCGGGACAGGTGAAAAACTGTTTTTT. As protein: CASSLTGTGEKLFF.

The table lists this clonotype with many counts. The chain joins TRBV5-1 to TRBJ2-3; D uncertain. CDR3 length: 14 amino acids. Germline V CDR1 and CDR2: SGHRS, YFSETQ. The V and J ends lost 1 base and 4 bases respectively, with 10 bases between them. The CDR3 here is CASSLTPWADTQYF. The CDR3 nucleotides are TGCGCCAGCAGCTTGACCCCCTGGGCAGATACGCAGTATTTT.

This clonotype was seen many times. CDR3 nucleotides: TGCAGTGCAGTTGCTCTAGCGGAGGGCTACAATGAGCAGTTCTTC. Its translation is CSAVALAEGYNEQFF. The genes are TRBV20-1 and TRBJ2-1; TRBD2 agrees at 7 bases. Germline values: CDR1 DFQATT, CDR2 SNEGSKA (reference sequence). With 6 bases clipped from V and 3 bases from J, the junction kept 11 bases outside the gene matches. The CDR3 has 15 amino acids.

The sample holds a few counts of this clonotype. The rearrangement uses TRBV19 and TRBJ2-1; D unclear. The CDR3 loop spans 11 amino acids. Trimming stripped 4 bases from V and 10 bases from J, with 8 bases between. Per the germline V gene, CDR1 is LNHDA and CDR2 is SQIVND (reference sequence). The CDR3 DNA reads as TGTGCCAGTAGTACAGTGACAGAGCAGTTCTTC. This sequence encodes CASSTVTEQFF. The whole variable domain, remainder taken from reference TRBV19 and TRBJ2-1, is DGGITQSPKYLFRKEGQNVTLSCEQNLNHDAMYWYRQDPGQGLRLIYYSQIVNDFQKGDIAEGYSVSREKKESFPLTVTSAQKNPTAFYLCASSTVTEQFFGPGTRLTVL.